What follows are 8 T cell receptor beta chains derived from one specimen sequenced in a study of shared T cell receptors in the human thymus. Libraries were prepared by immunoSEQ multiplex PCR; TCRdb keeps only in-frame clonotypes and omits some of them. The sample contains more than 550,000 clones, around 85% of which appear only once. The sample was also linked to a second study, of human thymus T cells.

Sequencing input: thymocytes. The receptors were gathered from a girl under three years old with a congenital heart defect.

The chain links TRBV6-4 to TRBJ2-3; D is perhaps TRBD2 (6 bases). Between the trimmed V and J ends, which lost 0 bases and 2 bases, there was a span of 21 bases. CDR3 size: 19 residues. In germline, CDR1 is MRHNA, CDR2 SNTAGT. CDR3 nucleotides: TGTGCCAGCAGTGACTCTCGCGGGGACTCCCCCTTTCCCACAGATACGCAGTATTTT. The encoded protein is CASSDSRGDSPFPTDTQYF.

The chain has TRBV12-5 and TRBJ2-5; a weak D match, TRBD1 (6 bases). Germline V gene sequence: CDR1 LGHNT, CDR2 FRNRAP. This CDR3 has 14 residues. Trimming took off 4 bases at V and 4 bases at J, with 13 bases between the two ends. The DNA for the CDR3 is TGTGCTAGTGGTTCCAGGGGCGCACGAGAGACCCAGTACTTC. Translating it yields CASGSRGARETQYF.

J is TRBJ1-3 and V is TRBV6-5; D not certain. The V end lost 1 base, the J end lost 0 bases, and 10 bases lay between the germline ends. The CDR3 has 16 amino acids. CDR1 and CDR2 (germline): MNHEY, SVGAGI. CDR3 DNA: TGTGCCAGCAGTTACTGGCCCCGTTTCTCTGGAAACACCATATATTTT. This encodes CASSYWPRFSGNTIYF.

The V and J genes are TRBV10-3 and TRBJ1-1; 7 nucleotides align to TRBD1. The CDR3 is 15 amino acids. Germline V gene data show CDR1 as ENHRY and CDR2 as SYGVKD. V trimming: 6 bases; J trimming: 1 base; junction bases outside the gene matches: 8. The DNA of the CDR3 is TGTGCCATCAGACCCGTCGGACAGGAGAACACTGAAGCTTTCTTT. Protein sequence: CAIRPVGQENTEAFF.

The CDR3 DNA is TGTGCCAGCAGCGATCGGACAGGGGGAAGCGATCAGCCCCAGCATTTT. As protein: CASSDRTGGSDQPQHF. The gene calls are TRBV9 and TRBJ1-5; TRBD1 matches 10 bases. This CDR3 spans 16 amino acids. Germline assignment: CDR1 SGDLS and CDR2 YYNGEE. V was clipped by 3 bases and J by 5 bases; unmatched bases: 8.

The chain uses TRBV15 and TRBJ1-1, with D tentatively TRBD1 (6 bases). Germline CDR1 LNHNV, CDR2 YYDKDF (reference sequence). CDR3 size: 16 residues. Between the trimmed V and J ends, which lost 2 bases and 3 bases, there was a span of 16 bases. CDR3 sequence (DNA): TGTGCCACCAGCAGACGTTACAGGGATCGACACACTGAAGCTTTCTTT. Protein: CATSRRYRDRHTEAFF.

This chain connects TRBV5-8 to TRBJ2-3; possibly TRBD2 for D (7 bases). The germline V gene encodes CDR1 SGHTS and CDR2 YDEGEE. The germline V and J ends were trimmed by 0 bases and 2 bases, with 19 bases remaining between them. The CDR3 has 18 amino acids. The CDR3 DNA sequence: TGTGCCAGCAGCTTGGGGCTTGCAGGGGCGGGGGCCACAGATACGCAGTATTTT. Encoded protein: CASSLGLAGAGATDTQYF.

The V call is TRBV14, the J call TRBJ1-2; 9 nucleotides match TRBD1. Trimming cost V 3 bases and J 5 bases; bases outside gene matches: 16. The CDR3 extends over 18 amino acids. The germline V gene has CDR1 SGHDN and CDR2 FVKESK. The CDR3 DNA sequence: TGTGCCAGCAGCCAGTCCGGGACAGGGTATCTTTCCCTGTATGGCTACACCTTC. Amino acids: CASSQSGTGYLSLYGYTF.